In its sample, the clone carrying this T cell receptor (beta chain) was seen a few times. This CDR3 has 13 residues. V dropped 0 bases and J dropped 4 bases, with 6 bases sitting between them. Germline V lookup: CDR1 LGHDT, CDR2 YNNKEL (reference sequence). The table came from immunoSEQ multiplex PCR; TCRdb's copy has only in-frame clones and leaves some out. The table shows 70,000 to 75,000 clones, with approximately 88% occurring only once. The data stem from a study of blood T cell repertoires in COVID-19. The rearrangement joins TRBV3-1 (or the pseudogene TRBV3-2) to TRBJ1-1, with D uncertain. Sample: peripheral blood. The TCR sequence derives from a human donor in a cohort sampled during active COVID-19. The CDR3 loop reads CASSQERGTEAFF. CDR3 sequence (DNA): TGTGCCAGCAGCCAAGAGAGAGGCACTGAAGCTTTCTTT.